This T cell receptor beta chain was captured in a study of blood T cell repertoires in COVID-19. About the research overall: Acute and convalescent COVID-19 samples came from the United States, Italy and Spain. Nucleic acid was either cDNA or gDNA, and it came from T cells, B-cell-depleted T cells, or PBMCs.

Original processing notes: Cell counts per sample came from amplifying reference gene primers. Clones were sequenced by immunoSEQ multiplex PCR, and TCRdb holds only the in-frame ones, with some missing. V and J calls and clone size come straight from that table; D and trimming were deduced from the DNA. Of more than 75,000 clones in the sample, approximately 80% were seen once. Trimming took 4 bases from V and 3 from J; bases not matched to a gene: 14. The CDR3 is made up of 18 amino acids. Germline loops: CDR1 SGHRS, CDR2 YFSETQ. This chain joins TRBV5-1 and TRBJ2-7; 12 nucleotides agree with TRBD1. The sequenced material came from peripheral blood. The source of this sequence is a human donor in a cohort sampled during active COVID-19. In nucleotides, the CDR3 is TGCGCCAGCAGCCCCGGGACAGGGGGCGCCGGGGGGGTCTACGAGCAGTACTTC. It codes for CASSPGTGGAGGVYEQYF.